The 2 T cell receptor beta chains listed next were all sequenced from one sample in a study of cytomegalovirus exposure and HLA in healthy donors. Primers: 60 Vbeta forward and 13 Jbeta reverse. Assay used: immunoSEQ multiplex PCR; TCRdb lists only in-frame clones, some missing. The table lists fewer than 70,000 clones, 55% to 75% of them singletons. Material for sequencing was PBMCs. These TCRs come from a woman aged 30 to 39 in good health and CMV-seronegative.

This clone was detected only once. The V and J genes are TRBV25-1 and TRBJ1-1, with D possibly TRBD1 on 6 matching bases. This CDR3 is built from 11 residues. Germline V lookup: CDR1 MGHDK, CDR2 SYGVNS. With 8 bases removed from V and 3 bases from J, the gap between germline ends came to 7 bases. The DNA of the CDR3 is TGTGCCAGCGCAGGGGACACTGAAGCTTTCTTT. Its translation is CASAGDTEAFF.

The chain carries TRBV5-6 and TRBJ1-1; TRBD1 matches 9 bases. CDR1 and CDR2 from the germline V gene are SGHDT and YYEEEE. Trimming took 3 bases from V and 5 from J; bases not matched to a gene: 8. The CDR3 extends over 15 amino acids. The CDR3 DNA is TGTGCCAGCAGCTCACAGGGGGCAAGGTGGACTGAAGCTTTCTTT. This codes for CASSSQGARWTEAFF.